This TCR beta chain stems from a study of T cells in Graves' hyperthyroidism and ophthalmopathy. Study in general: The initial diagnosis was the point when peripheral blood was collected, ahead of any treatment.

Patients aged 18 to 65 had newly diagnosed hyperthyroidism of under 2 months' duration. The study based diagnoses on clinical symptoms, serum thyroxine and TRAb, thyroid ultrasound and orbital computed tomography. The TCR beta CDR3 regions underwent amplification using RNA transcripts as the source. The HTBI primer set served for first-round RT-PCR of the TCR CDR3. TCRdb re-analysed the multiplex PCR reads in MiXCR, keeping a single row per CDR3 protein. The top ten clones hold approximately 16% of a sample with over 700,000 distinct CDR3 sequences, roughly a sixth of them seen once. Overall study findings and caveats: In the analysis, a 13 V-J model separated ophthalmopathy from stable hyperthyroidism.

Regarding this clonotype: Its antigen is currently unknown.

Material for sequencing was blood. This TCR came from a woman between 45 and 60 years old with Graves' hyperthyroidism that later progressed to Graves' ophthalmopathy.

The CDR3 DNA follows: TGTGCCAGCATGTATAATGAAAAACTGTTTTTT. It is translated as CASMYNEKLFF. The chain uses TRBV12-3 or TRBV12-4 and TRBJ1-4; no clear D gene. Trimming took off 7 bases at V and 4 bases at J, with 4 bases between the two ends. This CDR3 has 11 amino acids.